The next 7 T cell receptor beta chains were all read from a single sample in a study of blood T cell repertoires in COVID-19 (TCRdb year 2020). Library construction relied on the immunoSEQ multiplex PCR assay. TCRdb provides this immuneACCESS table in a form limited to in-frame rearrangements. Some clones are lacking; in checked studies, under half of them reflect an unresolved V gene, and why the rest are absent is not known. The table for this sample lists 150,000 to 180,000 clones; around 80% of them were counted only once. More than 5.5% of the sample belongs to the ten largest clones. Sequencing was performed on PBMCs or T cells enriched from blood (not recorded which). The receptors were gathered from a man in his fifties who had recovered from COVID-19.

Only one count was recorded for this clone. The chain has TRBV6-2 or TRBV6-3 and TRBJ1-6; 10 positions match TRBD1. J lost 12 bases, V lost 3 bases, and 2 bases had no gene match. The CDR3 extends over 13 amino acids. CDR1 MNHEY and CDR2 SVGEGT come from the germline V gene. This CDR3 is CASSYGTGVPLHF. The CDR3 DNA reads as TGTGCCAGCAGTTATGGGACAGGGGTACCCCTCCACTTT.

In DNA form, the CDR3 reads TGTGCCAGCAGCACGGACAGGTCTATAGACGAGCAGTACTTC. This codes for CASSTDRSIDEQYF. V usage is TRBV6-5 and J usage is TRBJ2-7; 7 nucleotides agree with TRBD1. CDR1 and CDR2 (germline): MNHEY, SVGAGI. J gave up 5 bases and V 6 bases, and 10 bases lay outside the gene matches. The CDR3 contains 14 residues.

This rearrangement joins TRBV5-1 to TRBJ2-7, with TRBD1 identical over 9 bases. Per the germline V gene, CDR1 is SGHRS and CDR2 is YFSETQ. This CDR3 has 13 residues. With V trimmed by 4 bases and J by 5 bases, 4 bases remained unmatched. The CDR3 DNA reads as TGCGCCAGCAGCGTGGGGACAGGGAACGAGCAGTACTTC. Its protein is CASSVGTGNEQYF.

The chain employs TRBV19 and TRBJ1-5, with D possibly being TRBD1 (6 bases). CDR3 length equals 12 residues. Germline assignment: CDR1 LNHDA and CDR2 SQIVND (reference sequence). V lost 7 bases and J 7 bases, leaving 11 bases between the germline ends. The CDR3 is CASTPGDQPQHF. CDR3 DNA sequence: TGTGCCAGTACCCCAGGGGACCAGCCCCAGCATTTT.

CDR3 sequence: CASSKGQNTEAFF. DNA for the CDR3: TGTGCCAGCTCAAAGGGACAGAACACTGAAGCTTTCTTT. This chain connects TRBV18 to TRBJ1-1; possibly TRBD1 for D (6 bases). Trimming removed 5 bases from V and 1 base from J, with 8 bases in between. Germline V gives CDR1 KGHSH, CDR2 LQKENI. CDR3 length: 13 amino acids.

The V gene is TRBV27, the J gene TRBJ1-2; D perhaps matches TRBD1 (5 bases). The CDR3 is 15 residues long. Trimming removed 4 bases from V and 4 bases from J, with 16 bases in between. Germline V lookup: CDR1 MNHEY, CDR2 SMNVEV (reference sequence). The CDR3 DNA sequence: TGTGCCAGCAGTTCTATCGGACGGGGGGGCTATGGCTACACCTTC. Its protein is CASSSIGRGGYGYTF.

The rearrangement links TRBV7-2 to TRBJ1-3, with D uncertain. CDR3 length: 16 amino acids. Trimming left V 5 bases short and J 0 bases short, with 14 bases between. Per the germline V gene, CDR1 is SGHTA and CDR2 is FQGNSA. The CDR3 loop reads CASSPAGVRSGNTIYF. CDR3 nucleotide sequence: TGTGCCAGCAGCCCCGCCGGGGTACGCTCTGGAAACACCATATATTTT.